This T cell receptor (beta chain) derives from a study of blood T cell repertoires in COVID-19. Background on the study: From T cells, B-cell-depleted T cells, or PBMCs came the material, which was cDNA or gDNA.

Original data processing: Scientists estimated how many nucleated cells there were by amplifying reference gene primers. Measured with immunoSEQ multiplex PCR; TCRdb has only the in-frame clones, and not every one. V and J calls and clone size are copied from that table; D and trimming were computed from the DNA. Seen here are 290,000 or so clones, approximately 86% observed once, and the top ten hold approximately 2.4%. In terms of age and location, participants ranged from roughly 18 to 90 years and lived in about two dozen US areas. J was trimmed by 4 bases and V by 0 bases; bases with no gene match: 3. The CDR3 covers 15 residues. Germline values: CDR1 MNHEY, CDR2 SMNVEV (reference sequence).

The clonotype originates from a woman younger than 30 who had recovered from COVID-19. The sample comprised PBMCs or T cells enriched from blood (not recorded which). The gene calls are TRBV27 and TRBJ2-5, with 9 bases aligning to TRBD2. The CDR3 DNA follows: TGTGCCAGCAGTTTATCTGGCGGGGGGGGAGAGACCCAGTACTTC. Amino acid sequence: CASSLSGGGGETQYF.